This is a list of T cell receptor beta chains from one sample in a study of blood T cell repertoires in COVID-19. The repertoire was sequenced with immunoSEQ multiplex PCR; TCRdb's copy has only in-frame clones and lacks some. This repertoire shows about 52,000 clones, 75% to 90% found once; its top ten account for 16%. Sequencing was performed on peripheral blood. Receptor source: a human donor in a cohort sampled during active COVID-19. Each CDR3 is given with its conserved first and last residue. D genes are given only for firm matches. Rows give clone size only sometimes, using once, few, many, or a class for an expanded clone.

NA NA TRBJ1-3 TRBV19 TGTGCCAGTAGACACGGAGGGATTGGAAACACCATATATTTT CASRHGGIGNTIYF
once TRBD1 TRBJ1-2 TRBV27 TGTGCCAGCAGTTACAAAAGGGGACAGGGGGGGTTTGGCTACACCTTC CASSYKRGQGGFGYTF
once NA TRBJ2-1 TRBV30 TGTGCCTGGAGCTCGGGGGTGGGAGGTGAGCAGTTCTTC CAWSSGVGGEQFF
NA TRBD2 TRBJ2-5 TRBV5-1 TGCGCCAGCAGCTTTCTAGCGGGATACGAGGAGACCCAGTACTTC CASSFLAGYEETQYF
NA TRBD1 TRBJ2-7 TRBV27 TGTGCCAGCAGTTTTCTAACAGGGGGCACGGGAGAGCAGTACTTC CASSFLTGGTGEQYF
once NA TRBJ2-5 TRBV7-9 TGTGCCAGCAGCTTAGACAGGGAAAAAGAGACCCAGTACTTC CASSLDREKETQYF
few TRBD1 TRBJ1-5 TRBV4-2 TGTGCCAGCAGCCGACAGGGGTACAATCAGCCCCAGCATTTT CASSRQGYNQPQHF
NA TRBD1 TRBJ2-2 TRBV28 TGTGCCAGCACTCCGGGACAGGGAGGTATCGGGGAGCTGTTTTTT CASTPGQGGIGELFF
NA TRBD2 TRBJ2-3 TRBV27 TGTGCCAGCAAGCGGGAGGCTGATCTTCCAGATACGCAGTATTTT CASKREADLPDTQYF
NA TRBD1 TRBJ2-4 TRBV6-1 TGTGCCAGCAGTGATCTTAACCGGGACAGTTCCCACTTC CASSDLNRDSSHF
NA NA TRBJ2-1 TRBV21-1 TGTGCCAGCCGCGACAGGGACAATGAGCAGTTCTTC CASRDRDNEQFF
NA NA TRBJ1-5 TRBV16 TGTGCCAGCAGCCAAATGACGGGGGGCAATCAGCCCCAGCATTTT CASSQMTGGNQPQHF
NA TRBD1 TRBJ2-3 TRBV10-3 TGTGCCATTCTTGGACAGGGTCCAGATACGCAGTATTTT CAILGQGPDTQYF
NA NA TRBJ2-1 TRBV24-1 TGTGCCACCGAAGACGGAGGGGAATTCTACAATGAGCAGTTCTTC CATEDGGEFYNEQFF
NA TRBD1 TRBJ1-2 TRBV9 TGTGCCAGCAGCGTTTTGGACAGGGCAATAATCGAAAATGGCTACACCTTC CASSVLDRAIIENGYTF
NA NA TRBJ1-1 TRBV28 TGTGCCAGCAGTCCGCCGACCGGAGCCACTGAAGCTTTCTTT CASSPPTGATEAFF
few TRBD1 TRBJ2-7 TRBV5-1 TGCGCCAGCAGCGCCGCTCGACAGGGCGGCTCCTACGAGCAGTACTTC CASSAARQGGSYEQYF
NA NA TRBJ2-7 TRBV12-3/TRBV12-4 TGTGCCAGCAGCACAGGGTACGAGCAGTACTTC CASSTGYEQYF